The table lists the clone carrying this T cell receptor beta chain with many counts. The sample belongs to a study of neurological immune-mediated disorders. Germline V gene data show CDR1 as WSHSY and CDR2 as SAAADI. The J segment lost 0 bases and the V segment lost 6 bases, leaving 5 bases of the junction unmatched. The CDR3 has 15 amino acids. The cDNA was synthesized by 5'RACE incorporating 10-nucleotide random UMIs. Each CDR3 protein is one row after TCRdb ran MiXCR on the 5' RACE reads. The sample carries approximately 16,000 distinct CDR3 sequences, less than 25% recorded once. Healthy controls were blood bank volunteers in Maryland, USA.

This chain uses TRBV10-2 with TRBJ2-1; 7 bases align to TRBD2. The sequenced sample consisted of PBMCs. This sequence originates from a man aged 50-59 years in good health. The CDR3 sequence is CASRSGVSSYNEQFF. The CDR3 DNA reads TGCGCCAGCAGGAGCGGGGTTAGCTCCTACAATGAGCAGTTCTTC.